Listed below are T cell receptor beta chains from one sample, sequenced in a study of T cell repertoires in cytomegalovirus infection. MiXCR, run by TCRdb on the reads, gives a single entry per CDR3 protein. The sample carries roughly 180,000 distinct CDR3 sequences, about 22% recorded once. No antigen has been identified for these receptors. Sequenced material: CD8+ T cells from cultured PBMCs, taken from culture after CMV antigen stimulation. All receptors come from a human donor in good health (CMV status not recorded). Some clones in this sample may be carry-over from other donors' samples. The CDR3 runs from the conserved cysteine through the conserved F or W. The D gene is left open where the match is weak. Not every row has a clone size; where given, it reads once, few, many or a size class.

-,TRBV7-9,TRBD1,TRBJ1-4,CASRGQGADEKLFF,TGTGCCAGCAGAGGTCAGGGGGCAGATGAAAAACTGTTTTTT
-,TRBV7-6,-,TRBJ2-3,CASSSRTGTDTQYF,TGTGCCAGCAGCTCCAGGACAGGCACAGATACGCAGTATTTT
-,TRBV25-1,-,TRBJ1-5,CASSEGSRIQPQHF,TGTGCCAGCAGTGAAGGGTCCCGGATCCAGCCCCAGCATTTT
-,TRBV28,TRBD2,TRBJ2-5,CASSPQPGLAGETQYF,TGTGCCAGCAGTCCCCAACCCGGACTAGCAGGGGAGACCCAGTACTTC
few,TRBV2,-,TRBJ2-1,CASLTDHVGANEQFF,TGTGCCAGCTTGACAGACCACGTCGGGGCCAATGAGCAGTTCTTC
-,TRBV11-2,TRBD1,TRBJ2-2,CASSHRQGSNGELFF,TGTGCCAGCAGCCACCGACAGGGCAGTAACGGGGAGCTGTTTTTT
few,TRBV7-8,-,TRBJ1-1,CASSSGTGTTEAFF,TGTGCCAGCAGCTCGGGGACTGGGACCACTGAAGCTTTCTTT
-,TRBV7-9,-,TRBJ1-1,CASSPPTGNTEAFF,TGTGCCAGCAGCCCACCGACAGGGAACACTGAAGCTTTCTTT
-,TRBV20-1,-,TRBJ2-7,CSARDPNRSSYEQYF,TGCAGTGCTAGAGATCCGAACAGGAGCTCCTACGAGCAGTACTTC
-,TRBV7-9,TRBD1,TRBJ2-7,CASSMDRAYHEQYF,TGTGCCAGCAGCATGGACAGGGCGTACCACGAGCAGTACTTC
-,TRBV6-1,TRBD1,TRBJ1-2,CARSVISDRAGYGYTF,TGTGCCAGGAGTGTAATTTCGGACAGGGCGGGCTATGGCTACACCTTC
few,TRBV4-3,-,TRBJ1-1,CASSQDPVRNTEAFF,TGCGCCAGCAGCCAAGATCCCGTGAGGAACACTGAAGCTTTCTTT
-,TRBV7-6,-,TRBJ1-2,CASSLEAASNYGYTF,TGTGCCAGCAGCTTAGAAGCTGCTTCGAACTATGGCTACACCTTC
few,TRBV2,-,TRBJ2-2,CASSDKGVTGELFF,TGTGCCAGCAGTGACAAGGGGGTCACCGGGGAGCTGTTTTTT
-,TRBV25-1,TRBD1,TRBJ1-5,CASSWTGVNQPQHF,TGTGCCAGCAGTTGGACAGGGGTCAATCAGCCCCAGCATTTT
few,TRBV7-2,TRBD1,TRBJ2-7,CASSLVGTDYEQYF,TGTGCCAGCAGCTTAGTAGGGACAGACTACGAGCAGTACTTC
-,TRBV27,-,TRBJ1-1,CASRVLGSGEAFF,TGTGCCAGCAGGGTCCTTGGATCGGGTGAAGCTTTCTTT
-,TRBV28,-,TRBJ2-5,CASMGQFRETQYF,TGTGCCAGCATGGGACAATTTCGAGAGACCCAGTACTTC
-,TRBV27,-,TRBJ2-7,CASSLGSAGSAYEQYF,TGTGCCAGCAGTTTAGGATCGGCAGGGTCCGCCTACGAGCAGTACTTC
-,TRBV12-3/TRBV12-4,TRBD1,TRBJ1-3,CASSGDSGNTIYF,TGTGCCAGCAGTGGGGACAGTGGAAACACCATATATTTT
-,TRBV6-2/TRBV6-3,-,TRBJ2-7,CASSYSMEESLSYEQYF,TGTGCCAGCAGTTACTCGATGGAGGAATCTCTATCCTACGAGCAGTACTTC
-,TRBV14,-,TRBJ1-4,CASSQTTGSKLFF,TGTGCCAGCAGCCAAACGACAGGTTCAAAACTGTTTTTT
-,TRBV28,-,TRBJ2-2,CATREGDGELFF,TGTGCCACCAGAGAGGGGGACGGGGAGCTGTTTTTT
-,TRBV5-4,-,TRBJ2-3,CASSALQTSTDTQYF,TGTGCCAGCAGCGCACTACAGACTAGCACAGATACGCAGTATTTT
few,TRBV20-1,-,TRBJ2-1,CSAREVNYNEQFF,TGCAGTGCTAGAGAGGTCAACTACAATGAGCAGTTCTTC
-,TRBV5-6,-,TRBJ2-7,CASSPSSAGPYEQYF,TGTGCCAGCAGCCCGAGTAGTGCAGGCCCCTACGAGCAGTACTTC
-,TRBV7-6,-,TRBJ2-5,CASSFGPFRGAEETQYF,TGTGCCAGCAGCTTCGGCCCGTTTCGGGGGGCCGAAGAGACCCAGTACTTC
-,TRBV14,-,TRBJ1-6,CASSQVFGGAGDNSPLHF,TGTGCCAGCAGCCAAGTTTTTGGGGGCGCGGGTGATAATTCACCCCTCCACTTT
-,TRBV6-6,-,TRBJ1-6,CASISGYRSDNSPLHF,TGTGCCAGCATAAGTGGGTACAGGAGTGATAATTCACCCCTCCACTTT
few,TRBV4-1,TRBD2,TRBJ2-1,CASSQEISGGYNEQFF,TGCGCCAGCAGCCAAGAGATTAGCGGGGGCTACAATGAGCAGTTCTTC
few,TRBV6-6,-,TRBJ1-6,CASSYTPGNNSPLHF,TGTGCCAGCAGTTACACTCCGGGTAACAATTCACCCCTCCACTTT
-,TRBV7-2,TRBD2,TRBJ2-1,CASSLTASGVVDEQFF,TGTGCCAGCAGCTTAACGGCTAGCGGGGTTGTAGATGAGCAGTTCTTC
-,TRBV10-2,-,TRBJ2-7,CASSDGAPLYEQYF,TGCGCCAGCAGTGATGGGGCTCCCCTCTACGAGCAGTACTTC
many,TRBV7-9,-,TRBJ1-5,CASSSSSGLHF,TGTGCCAGCAGCTCCTCCTCTGGGCTCCATTTT
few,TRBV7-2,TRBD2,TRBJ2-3,CASSLGTTSGGPGDTQYF,TGTGCCAGCAGCTTAGGAACAACTAGCGGGGGGCCTGGAGATACGCAGTATTTT
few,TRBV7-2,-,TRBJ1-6,CASSLMGGSPLHF,TGTGCCAGCAGCTTAATGGGGGGTTCACCCCTCCACTTT
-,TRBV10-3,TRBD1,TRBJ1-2,CAIGGQGETYGYTF,TGTGCCATCGGTGGACAGGGTGAGACCTATGGCTACACCTTC
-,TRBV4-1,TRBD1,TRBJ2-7,CASSHESGTGYEQYF,TGCGCCAGCAGCCACGAATCCGGGACAGGCTACGAGCAGTACTTC
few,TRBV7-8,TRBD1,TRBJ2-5,CASSSSNTRPGTGYIQETQYF,TGTGCCAGCAGCTCTTCGAATACTCGGCCCGGGACAGGGTATATCCAAGAGACCCAGTACTTC
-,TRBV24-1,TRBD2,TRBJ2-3,CATSPEPPGGALDTQYF,TGTGCCACCAGCCCCGAACCCCCGGGGGGGGCATTGGATACGCAGTATTTT
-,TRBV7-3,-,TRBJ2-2,CASSLGGPGTGELFF,TGTGCCAGCAGCTTAGGGGGGCCCGGCACCGGGGAGCTGTTTTTT
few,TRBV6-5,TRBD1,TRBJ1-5,CASSSTGVGQPQHF,TGTGCCAGCAGTTCGACAGGGGTTGGCCAGCCCCAGCATTTT
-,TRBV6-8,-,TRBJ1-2,CASSYSATGFEGGYTF,TGTGCCAGCAGTTACTCCGCGACAGGTTTTGAAGGTGGCTACACCTTC
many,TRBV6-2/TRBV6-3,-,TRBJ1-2,CASSYSTTYGYTF,TGTGCCAGCAGTTACTCGACCACATATGGCTACACCTTC
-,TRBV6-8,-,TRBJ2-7,CASSYHLAGAYEQYF,TGTGCCAGCAGTTACCATCTGGCAGGGGCCTACGAGCAGTACTTC
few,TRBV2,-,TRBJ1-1,CASSFLAGEAEAFF,TGTGCCAGCAGTTTCCTGGCAGGGGAGGCAGAAGCTTTCTTT
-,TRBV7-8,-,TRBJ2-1,CASSLSRGFLDNEQFF,TGTGCCAGCAGCTTGAGCAGGGGATTCCTGGACAATGAGCAGTTCTTC
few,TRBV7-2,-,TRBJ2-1,CAREIANSYNEQFF,TGTGCCAGGGAGATTGCGAATTCCTACAATGAGCAGTTCTTC
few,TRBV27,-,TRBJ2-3,CASSIRSGFPDTQYF,TGTGCCAGCTCCATACGATCCGGGTTTCCAGATACGCAGTATTTT
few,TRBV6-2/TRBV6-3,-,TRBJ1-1,CASSYVGRSTEAFF,TGTGCCAGCAGTTACGTCGGGCGGTCCACTGAAGCTTTCTTT
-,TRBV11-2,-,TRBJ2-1,CASSNRASTGNEQFF,TGTGCCAGCTCCAACAGGGCCAGCACGGGTAATGAGCAGTTCTTC
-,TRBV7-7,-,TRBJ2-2,CASSLDGSRGPGGELFF,TGTGCCAGCAGCTTAGATGGTTCTCGGGGGCCAGGCGGGGAGCTGTTTTTT
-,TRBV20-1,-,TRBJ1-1,CSATTYTEAFF,TGCAGTGCTACCACTTACACTGAAGCTTTCTTT